This T cell receptor (beta chain) came from a study of Graves' ophthalmopathy and Graves' hyperthyroidism. Researchers took RNA transcripts and amplified TCR beta CDR3 regions from them. A first-round RT-PCR used HTBI primers, followed by a second-round multiplex PCR. MiXCR, applied by TCRdb to the multiplex PCR reads, yields one record per CDR3 protein. The sample lists approximately 640,000 distinct CDR3 sequences; roughly 41% were seen once. CDR1 and CDR2 (germline): MNHNS, SASEGT. The V gene lost 3 bases and the J gene lost 8 bases, with 13 bases spanning the gap. The CDR3 runs 13 residues. This clonotype was found many times. Exclusion applied to patients with other autoimmune diseases, uncontrolled infections, pregnancy or lactation.

Sequencing was done on a sample of peripheral blood. The chain carries TRBV6-1 and TRBJ1-1; D is undetermined. This clonotype was sampled from an adult man with Graves' ophthalmopathy. The CDR3 coding sequence is TGTGCCAGCAGTGAGACGGACGGAAGAGAAGCTTTCTTT. Translation gives CASSETDGREAFF.